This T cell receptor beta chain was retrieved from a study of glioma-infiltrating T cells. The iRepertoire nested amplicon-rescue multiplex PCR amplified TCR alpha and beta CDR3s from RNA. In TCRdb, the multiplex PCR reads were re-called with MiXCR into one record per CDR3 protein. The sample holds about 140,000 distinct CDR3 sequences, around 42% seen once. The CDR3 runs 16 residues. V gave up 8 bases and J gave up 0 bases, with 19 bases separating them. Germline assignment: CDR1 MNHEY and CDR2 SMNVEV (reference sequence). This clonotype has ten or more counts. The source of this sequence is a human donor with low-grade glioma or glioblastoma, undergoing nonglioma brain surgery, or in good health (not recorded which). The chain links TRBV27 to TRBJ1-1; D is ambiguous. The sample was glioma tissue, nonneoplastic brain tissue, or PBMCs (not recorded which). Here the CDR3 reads CASGRNEMLMNTEAFF. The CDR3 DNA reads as TGTGCCAGCGGGAGAAACGAGATGCTCATGAACACTGAAGCTTTCTTT.